This T cell receptor (beta chain) was found in a study of shared clonotypes between healthy human individuals. Overall study results and limits: Larger richness was generally estimated for naive than memory subsets. The sampled material consisted only of blood, and tissue repertoires are likely to differ. Several donors held about 5% of naive CD4 clonotypes in common.

Measured with immunoSEQ multiplex PCR; TCRdb has only the in-frame clones, and not every one. The sample contains millions of clones, 90% to 95% of which appear only once. Concerning this clone: Its antigen is not identified.

CD45RO negativity and positive selection for CCR7 defined naive CD8 cells, a population that excluded terminally differentiated effector memory CD45RA+ cells. Trimming removed 0 bases at V and 7 bases at J, with 10 bases between. The length of the CDR3 is 13 residues. Looked up from germline, CDR1 is MNHEY and CDR2 is SMNVEV (reference sequence). The sequencing input was naive CD8+ T cells from PBMCs. The chain uses TRBV27 and TRBJ2-7, with D hard to call. The origin of this receptor is a man younger than 35 in good health. Some clones in this sample may be carry-over from other donors' samples. The CDR3 loop reads CASSLSILAEQYF. The CDR3 DNA reads TGTGCCAGCAGTTTATCAATTTTGGCGGAGCAGTACTTC.